The next 28 T cell receptor beta chains were all read from a single sample in a study of T cells of healthy individuals. One entry per CDR3 protein results from TCRdb running MiXCR on the 5' RACE reads. Of around 63,000 distinct CDR3 sequences listed, 15% to 20% are singletons. The receptors come from a human donor in good health.

This clonotype was seen more than once but under ten times. The chain is built from TRBV2 and TRBJ2-2; maybe TRBD1 (6 bases). CDR1 and CDR2 from the germline V gene are SNHLY and FYNNEI. V was clipped by 9 bases and J by 0 bases, with 17 bases between them. This CDR3 is built from 16 residues. In nucleotides, the CDR3 is TGTGCCAGTTATTTTAACAGGGTTTCGAACACCGGGGAGCTGTTTTTT. This encodes CASYFNRVSNTGELFF.

A few counts support this clonotype. The chain recombines TRBV20-1 with TRBJ2-5; no firm D call. The V and J ends lost 0 bases and 2 bases respectively, with 4 bases between them. Germline assignment: CDR1 DFQATT and CDR2 SNEGSKA (reference sequence). The CDR3 is made up of 12 amino acids. The CDR3 here is CSAREGQETQYF. The CDR3 region has the DNA TGCAGTGCTAGAGAGGGGCAAGAGACCCAGTACTTC.

Ten or more counts support this clonotype. This rearrangement joins TRBV3-2 to TRBJ2-1; TRBD1, the table's D call, lacks a check against the DNA. TRBV3-2 is termed a pseudogene. The CDR3 extends over 12 amino acids. DNA of the CDR3: TGTGCCAGCACCCATCCCGTTGGGCTATTCTTCTTC. It yields the protein CASTHPVGLFFF.

This clonotype was found many times. The rearrangement joins TRBV28 to TRBJ1-5; 7 bases map to TRBD1. This CDR3 contains 16 residues. CDR1 MDHEN and CDR2 SYDVKM come from the germline V gene. After removal of 3 bases from V and 0 bases from J, the junction contained 5 bases not matched to a gene. This CDR3 is CASSFGTDPSNQPQHF. The CDR3 bases are TGTGCCAGCAGTTTCGGGACAGACCCTAGCAATCAGCCCCAGCATTTT.

This clonotype was seen a few times. This chain joins TRBV6-5 and TRBJ2-5; the D gene could be TRBD1 or TRBD2 (5 bases each). The V gene lost 0 bases and the J gene lost 3 bases, with 5 bases spanning the gap. CDR1 is MNHEY, CDR2 SVGAGI, per germline. The CDR3 is 13 residues long. This chain's CDR3 is CASSYSGEETQYF. DNA for the CDR3: TGTGCCAGCAGTTACTCGGGGGAAGAGACCCAGTACTTC.

The table lists this clonotype with many counts. The chain combines TRBV20-1 with TRBJ1-2; D remains unclear. This CDR3 is 15 amino acids long. CDR1 DFQATT and CDR2 SNEGSKA come from the germline V gene (reference sequence). Trimming pared 5 bases from V and 4 bases from J, leaving 20 bases between. CDR3 in amino acids: CSAPPLSRGGYGYTF. In nucleotides, the CDR3 is TGCAGTGCTCCCCCCCTCAGCCGGGGTGGCTATGGCTACACCTTC.

The V gene is TRBV5-4, the J gene TRBJ1-1, with a weak D call TRBD1 (6 bases). This CDR3 comprises 15 residues. V was trimmed by 2 bases and J by 0 bases, leaving 11 bases between them. The germline CDR1 and CDR2 sequences are SGHNT and YYREEE (reference sequence). The CDR3 loop is CASSFTQGLNTEAFF. CDR3 DNA sequence: TGTGCCAGCAGCTTTACCCAGGGGCTGAACACTGAAGCTTTCTTT.

In this sample, this clonotype turned up many times. The V and J genes are TRBV4-1 and TRBJ2-7; 7 bases map to TRBD1. This CDR3 has 19 amino acids. V was clipped by 0 bases and J by 0 bases; unmatched bases: 14. Germline V gives CDR1 MGHRA, CDR2 YSYEKL. CDR3: CASSQDRSTGFGASYEQYF. Written as DNA, the CDR3 is TGCGCCAGCAGCCAAGATAGGTCGACAGGGTTTGGGGCCTCCTACGAGCAGTACTTC.

In regard to this clonotype: It may be a read error: a sequence one base away is much more abundant. The CDR3 coding sequence is TGTGCCAGCAGTATCTCACGGGGACTAGCTGAAGTTTTCTTT. It is translated as CASSISRGLAEVFF. The rearrangement joins TRBV25-1 to TRBJ1-1; possibly TRBD1 for D (5 bases). The V gene's germline CDR1 is MGHDK and CDR2 SYGVNS. This CDR3 is 14 amino acids long. The full variable domain, completed using reference TRBV25-1 and TRBJ1-1, is EADIYQTPRYLVIGTGKKITLECSQTMGHDKMYWYQQDPGMELHLIHYSYGVNSTEKGDLSSESTVSRIRTEHFPLTLESARPSHTSQYLCASSISRGLAEVFFGQGTRLTVV.

This clonotype was detected ten times or more. The J gene is TRBJ2-3, the V gene TRBV7-2; 8 bases match TRBD2. CDR1 and CDR2 from the germline V gene are SGHTA and FQGNSA. This CDR3 comprises 14 residues. J was trimmed by 6 bases and V by 8 bases; bases with no gene match: 10. CDR3 DNA sequence: TGTGCCAGCTCCCTCAGCGGGGGTCATGATACGCAGTATTTT. Translated: CASSLSGGHDTQYF.

V usage is TRBV19 and J usage is TRBJ1-2; D gene ambiguous. V was shortened by 2 bases and J by 2 bases, with 6 bases between the two germline ends. The germline CDR1 and CDR2 sequences are LNHDA and SQIVND (reference sequence). The CDR3 is 13 residues long. The CDR3 coding sequence is TGTGCCAGTAGTATAAGGGCCAACTATGGCTACACCTTC. Protein sequence: CASSIRANYGYTF.

This clonotype was detected many times. The rearrangement joins TRBV7-2 to TRBJ2-1; a weak D match, TRBD2 (6 bases). V was shortened by 4 bases and J by 8 bases, with 12 bases between the two germline ends. Germline CDR1 reads SGHTA; CDR2 reads FQGNSA. CDR3 length: 13 residues. Here the CDR3 reads CASSSRRVDEQFF. In nucleotides, the CDR3 is TGTGCCAGCAGCTCACGGAGGGTTGATGAGCAGTTCTTC.

This clonotype has just a few counts. The chain is built from TRBV29-1 and TRBJ1-2, with D maybe TRBD1 (6 bases). Looked up from germline, CDR1 is SQVTM and CDR2 is ANQGSEA. Trimming removed 4 bases at V and 6 bases at J, with 12 bases between. This CDR3 comprises 12 residues. The CDR3 bases are TGCAGCGTTGCAGGGGTCGAGAATGGCTACACCTTC. Its translation: CSVAGVENGYTF.

This clonotype was detected ten times or more. The rearrangement links TRBV25-1 to TRBJ2-1; D possibly corresponds to TRBD2 (6 bases). Trimming took off 7 bases at V and 8 bases at J, with 12 bases between the two ends. Germline V CDR1 and CDR2: MGHDK, SYGVNS. This CDR3 is 12 amino acids long. The CDR3 coding sequence is TGTGCCAGCACCGTGAGGGAGGATGAGCAGTTCTTC. Amino acids: CASTVREDEQFF.

This clonotype was found a few times. The V call is TRBV5-1, the J call TRBJ2-1; either TRBD1 or TRBD2 may supply D (5 bases each). Germline V lookup: CDR1 SGHRS, CDR2 YFSETQ. The length of the CDR3 is 17 residues. V was cut by 2 bases and J by 4 bases, with 19 bases left in between. The CDR3 here is CASSFPRAGASYNEQFF. CDR3 bases: TGCGCCAGCAGCTTTCCCCGGGCCGGGGCCTCATACAATGAGCAGTTCTTC.

The rearrangement uses TRBV6-4 and TRBJ2-1, with 9 bases lining up with TRBD2. V lost 5 bases to trimming and J lost 0 bases; unmatched junction nucleotides: 8. This CDR3 comprises 17 residues. Per germline, CDR1 MRHNA and CDR2 SNTAGT. The CDR3 is CASSLTSGSSSYNEQFF. CDR3 nucleotide sequence: TGTGCCAGCAGTCTGACTAGCGGTTCCAGCTCCTACAATGAGCAGTTCTTC.

The chain carries TRBV7-6 and TRBJ2-2; D is perhaps TRBD1 or TRBD2 (5 bases each). This CDR3 is built from 16 residues. From germline, CDR1 is SGHVS and CDR2 FNYEAQ. V was cut by 4 bases and J by 5 bases, with 17 bases left in between. DNA of the CDR3: TGTGCCAGCAGCTCCCCGGGACCTCTGGTGACCGGGGAGCTGTTTTTT. It codes for CASSSPGPLVTGELFF.

This chain joins TRBV20-1 and TRBJ1-3; TRBD1 aligns across 7 bases. The CDR3 sequence is 15 residues long. CDR1 and CDR2 from the germline V gene are DFQATT and SNEGSKA (reference sequence). V was clipped by 3 bases and J by 4 bases; unmatched bases: 9. DNA for the CDR3: TGCAGTGCTAGTTTGGGGACAGAGAGGGGAAACACCATATATTTT. It codes for CSASLGTERGNTIYF.

Only a few counts were recorded for this clonotype. The rearrangement joins TRBV25-1 to TRBJ1-4; D gene unclear. V was shortened by 3 bases and J by 0 bases, with 5 bases between the two germline ends. Germline V gene data show CDR1 as MGHDK and CDR2 as SYGVNS. The length of the CDR3 is 14 residues. CDR3 bases: TGTGCCAGCAGTGACACTGCAACTAATGAAAAACTGTTTTTT. Translated: CASSDTATNEKLFF.

The chain couples TRBV5-1 to TRBJ2-1, with 15 bases that match TRBD2. J lost 7 bases, V lost 4 bases, and 3 bases had no gene match. Germline CDR1 and CDR2: SGHRS and YFSETQ. The CDR3 has 15 residues. This CDR3 is CASSIGTSGRNEQFF. CDR3 in DNA: TGCGCCAGCAGCATAGGGACTAGCGGGAGGAATGAGCAGTTCTTC.

This clonotype was seen ten or more times. The chain uses TRBV7-2 and TRBJ2-5; 8 positions agree with TRBD2. The V gene end was trimmed by 0 bases and the J gene end by 3 bases; junction bases not matched to a gene: 6. The germline gives CDR1 SGHTA, CDR2 FQGNSA. The CDR3 is 16 amino acids. DNA of the CDR3: TGTGCCAGCAGCTTAGCGGGCGGGGGGACCAAAGAGACCCAGTACTTC. The encoded protein is CASSLAGGGTKETQYF.

This clonotype was recorded a few times. The chain carries TRBV2 and TRBJ2-7, with D perhaps matching TRBD1 (5 bases). Germline V gene lookup returns CDR1 SNHLY and CDR2 FYNNEI. V was clipped by 2 bases and J by 6 bases, with 14 bases between them. CDR3 size: 14 residues. The CDR3 bases are TGTGCCAGCAGTGAACAGGGTATCTCCCTCGAGCAGTACTTC. Encoded protein: CASSEQGISLEQYF.

The table lists this clonotype with many counts. The genes are TRBV27 and TRBJ2-2, with D perhaps matching TRBD1 (6 bases). Germline CDR1 is MNHEY and CDR2 is SMNVEV (reference sequence). V lost 5 bases to trimming and J lost 9 bases, with 10 bases between them. The CDR3 has 12 amino acids. The CDR3 spells CASSKGGWELFF. The CDR3 region has the DNA TGTGCCAGCAGTAAAGGGGGTTGGGAGCTGTTTTTT.

The gene calls are TRBV5-1 and TRBJ2-7, with D perhaps TRBD1 (6 bases). Trimming shortened V by 0 bases and J by 2 bases, and 9 bases separated the two germline ends. Germline assignment: CDR1 SGHRS and CDR2 YFSETQ. This CDR3 contains 14 residues. The CDR3 coding sequence is TGCGCCAGCAGCTTGGTACAGGGAGCCTACGAGCAGTACTTC. This codes for CASSLVQGAYEQYF.

This clonotype was observed many times. This chain joins TRBV5-1 and TRBJ1-6; D might be TRBD1 (6 bases). V was pared by 4 bases and J by 6 bases, with 14 bases between. The CDR3 loop spans 15 amino acids. Germline V gives CDR1 SGHRS, CDR2 YFSETQ. The CDR3 DNA is TGCGCCAGCAGCACACAGGGCTCCCTTAATTCACCCCTCCACTTT. Its translation: CASSTQGSLNSPLHF.

This clonotype was picked up many times. The rearrangement joins TRBV10-1 to TRBJ2-4; D ambiguous. Per germline, CDR1 WNHNN and CDR2 SYGVQD (reference sequence). The CDR3 extends over 14 amino acids. V lost 4 bases, J lost 0 bases, and 7 bases lay in between. The CDR3 nucleotides are TGCGCCAGCAGTGGGGCGGTAGCCAAAAACATTCAGTACTTC. Its translation: CASSGAVAKNIQYF.

This clonotype was counted at least ten times. The J gene is TRBJ2-1, the V gene TRBV7-3, with TRBD1 matching over 10 bases. This CDR3 is 14 amino acids long. Germline V lookup: CDR1 SGHTA, CDR2 FQGTGA. The J segment lost 10 bases and the V segment lost 4 bases, leaving 7 bases of the junction unmatched. CDR3 DNA: TGTGCCAGCAGCTACCATTCGGGACAGGGGGAGCAGTTCTTC. Translation gives CASSYHSGQGEQFF.

This chain joins TRBV12-3 or TRBV12-4 and TRBJ1-1, with 8 bases identical to TRBD1. This CDR3 is 13 amino acids long. With 5 bases clipped from V and 5 bases from J, the junction kept 4 bases outside the gene matches. CDR3 residues: CASSPNRGTEAFF. CDR3 bases: TGTGCCAGCAGTCCGAACAGGGGGACTGAAGCTTTCTTT.